These 22 T cell receptor beta chains share one sample of origin, sequenced in a study of T cell responses to AZD1222 COVID-19 vaccine. Some clones are missing from TCRdb's copy, which holds only in-frame ones; the method was immunoSEQ multiplex PCR. The sample carries over 100,000 clones, 90% recorded once. The sequences come from peripheral blood, collected on day 0 of AZD1222 vaccination. Every receptor here comes from an adult in good health.

This chain joins TRBV6-4 and TRBJ1-6, with D hard to call. The V and J ends lost 0 bases and 14 bases respectively, with 11 bases between them. Germline CDR1 is MRHNA and CDR2 is SNTAGT. The CDR3 consists of 13 residues. CDR3 DNA: TGTGCCAGCAGTGACTCATTTCCCCTCACCCTCCACTTT. Its protein product is CASSDSFPLTLHF.

This chain joins TRBV23-1 and TRBJ2-7; either TRBD1 or TRBD2 may fit D (6 bases each). TRBV23-1 is marked as an open reading frame, function uncertain. Deletions cut 4 bases from V and 7 bases from J, with 23 bases between. This CDR3 has 16 amino acids. The CDR3 nucleotides read TGCGCCAGCAGTCTTAATTGGAGGGGGGCGCACTGTGAGCAGTACTTC. This gives the protein CASSLNWRGAHCEQYF.

This clone was picked up one time. The CDR3 here is CASLGTGLYEQYF. The CDR3 nucleotides read TGTGCCAGTTTGGGAACTGGACTCTACGAGCAGTACTTC. This chain links TRBV6-5 with TRBJ2-7, with D perhaps matching TRBD2 (5 bases). This CDR3 is built from 13 residues. The germline V and J ends were trimmed by 9 bases and 3 bases, with 15 bases remaining between them. Germline V gene data show CDR1 as MNHEY and CDR2 as SVGAGI.

This clone occurred once. The rearrangement uses TRBV30 and TRBJ1-4; no definite D call. Germline V gene lookup returns CDR1 GTSNPN and CDR2 SVGIG (reference sequence). The V gene lost 4 bases and the J gene lost 0 bases, with 9 bases spanning the gap. The CDR3 has 14 residues. For the CDR3, the DNA is TGTGCCTGGAAAGGAGGCGCAACTAATGAAAAACTGTTTTTT. The encoded protein is CAWKGGATNEKLFF. The variable domain in full, with the rest retrieved from reference TRBV30 and TRBJ1-4, is SQTIHQWPATLVQPVGSPLSLECTVEGTSNPNLYWYRQAAGRGLQLLFYSVGIGQISSEVPQNLSASRPQDRQFILSSKKLLLSDSGFYLCAWKGGATNEKLFFGSGTQLSVL.

The CDR3 nucleotides read TGTGCCAGCAGCCGCAGGGGCGCGGAGAATGAGCAGTTCTTC. Its protein is CASSRRGAENEQFF. V usage is TRBV11-3 and J usage is TRBJ2-1, with a possible D match to TRBD1 (6 bases). V was shortened by 5 bases and J by 7 bases, with 15 bases between the two germline ends. Germline V CDR1 and CDR2: SGHNT, YENEEA. CDR3 length: 14 amino acids.

The chain has TRBV18 and TRBJ2-5, with D maybe TRBD2 (6 bases). The V end lost 0 bases, the J end lost 4 bases, and 9 bases lay between the germline ends. This CDR3 is 14 amino acids long. Germline CDR1 reads KGHSH; CDR2 reads LQKENI. The CDR3 here is CASSPPNGGETQYF. The CDR3 nucleotides read TGTGCCAGCTCACCACCGAACGGGGGAGAGACCCAGTACTTC. The full variable domain, with the rest looked up from reference TRBV18 and TRBJ2-5, is NAGVMQNPRHLVRRRGQEARLRCSPMKGHSHVYWYRQLPEEGLKFMVYLQKENIIDESGMPKERFSAEFPKEGPSILRIQQVVRGDSAAYFCASSPPNGGETQYFGPGTRLLVL.

J is TRBJ1-2 and V is TRBV6-5; D is uncertain. Deletions cut 6 bases from V and 6 bases from J, with 14 bases between. The CDR3 sequence is 13 residues long. Germline V gene data show CDR1 as MNHEY and CDR2 as SVGAGI. CDR3 protein: CASSPSGIHGYTF. CDR3 DNA sequence: TGTGCCAGCAGCCCCTCGGGGATTCATGGCTACACCTTC.

The chain is built from TRBV13 and TRBJ1-2; TRBD1 matches at 9 bases. Germline loops: CDR1 PRHDT, CDR2 FYEKMQ (reference sequence). Unmatched junction bases numbered 13, after V lost 6 bases and J lost 5 bases. CDR3 length: 16 residues. Here the CDR3 reads CASSYHPDRGEYGYTF. CDR3 coding DNA: TGTGCCAGCAGTTACCACCCGGACAGGGGAGAGTATGGCTACACCTTC.

The gene calls are TRBV5-1 and TRBJ2-4, with 8 bases identical to TRBD1. V trimming: 0 bases; J trimming: 2 bases; junction bases outside the gene matches: 4. In germline, CDR1 is SGHRS, CDR2 YFSETQ. CDR3 length: 16 residues. The CDR3 protein is CASSLVTGGSKNIQYF. As DNA, the CDR3 is TGCGCCAGCAGCTTGGTCACAGGGGGTTCCAAAAACATTCAGTACTTC.

J is TRBJ1-6 and V is TRBV28; D not certain. Germline V gene lookup returns CDR1 MDHEN and CDR2 SYDVKM. V shed 4 bases and J shed 10 bases, with 8 bases lying between them. This CDR3 region has 12 residues. CDR3 in amino acids: CASSSLNSPLHF. In DNA form, the CDR3 reads TGTGCCAGCAGTTCCCTAAACTCACCCCTCCACTTT.

This clone was recorded a few times. This chain uses TRBV9 with TRBJ1-6, with 9 bases that match TRBD1. J gave up 7 bases and V 4 bases, and 6 bases lay outside the gene matches. Looked up from germline, CDR1 is SGDLS and CDR2 is YYNGEE. This CDR3 is 15 amino acids long. CDR3 in amino acids: CASSPGDRANSPLHF. Written as DNA, the CDR3 is TGTGCCAGCAGCCCAGGGGACAGGGCCAATTCACCCCTCCACTTT.

A word on this clone: The same CDR3 is also encoded by other DNA sequences in this sample. The rearrangement uses TRBV28 and TRBJ1-2, with D unclear. Per germline, CDR1 MDHEN and CDR2 SYDVKM. This CDR3 region has 12 residues. The V gene lost 1 base and the J gene lost 5 bases, with 5 bases spanning the gap. The CDR3 bases are TGTGCCAGCAGTTTATCGGGGTATGGCTACACCTTC. This gives the protein CASSLSGYGYTF.

J is TRBJ2-7 and V is TRBV19; tentative D call: TRBD2 (6 bases). The CDR3 sequence is 14 residues long. Germline CDR1 LNHDA, CDR2 SQIVND (reference sequence). V was shortened by 3 bases and J by 4 bases, with 13 bases between the two germline ends. CDR3 sequence: CASSMLGGTYEQYF. The CDR3 DNA follows: TGTGCCAGTAGTATGCTTGGGGGGACTTACGAGCAGTACTTC.

The chain recombines TRBV2 with TRBJ2-7; 9 bases agree with TRBD1. The ends lost 9 bases at V and 5 bases at J; junction bases unmatched: 20. The CDR3 length is 17 residues. Germline CDR1 SNHLY, CDR2 FYNNEI. The CDR3 loop is CARGIGTGIASSNEQYF. The CDR3 region has the DNA TGTGCCAGGGGTATTGGGACAGGGATAGCAAGCAGTAACGAGCAGTACTTC.

The chain is built from TRBV7-8 and TRBJ1-5; D ambiguous. The germline gives CDR1 SGHVS, CDR2 FQNEAQ. This CDR3 spans 14 amino acids. Trimming removed 5 bases from V and 0 bases from J, with 8 bases in between. The CDR3 DNA sequence: TGTGCCAGCAGCCCCAGTAATAGCAATCAGCCCCAGCATTTT. It specifies CASSPSNSNQPQHF.

This clone was seen a single time. This chain joins TRBV19 and TRBJ1-6; TRBD1 matches at 7 bases. Trimming removed 2 bases from V and 7 bases from J; junction bases left unmatched: 2. The germline gives CDR1 LNHDA, CDR2 SQIVND (reference sequence). CDR3 length: 14 residues. The CDR3 region is CASSIRGPNSPLHF. The CDR3 coding sequence is TGTGCCAGTAGTATAAGGGGGCCGAATTCACCCCTCCACTTT.

V usage is TRBV5-5 and J usage is TRBJ2-5; D might be TRBD1 or TRBD2, each matching 6 bases. This CDR3 has 15 residues. The germline V gene encodes CDR1 SGHKS and CDR2 YYEKEE (reference sequence). Trimming left V 2 bases short and J 4 bases short, with 15 bases between. The CDR3 bases are TGTGCCAGCAGCTTCGTGGGGGGCCGGGGAGAGACCCAGTACTTC. Translation: CASSFVGGRGETQYF. The variable domain in full, with the rest retrieved from reference TRBV5-5 and TRBJ2-5, is DAGVTQSPTHLIKTRGQQVTLRCSPISGHKSVSWYQQVLGQGPQFIFQYYEKEERGRGNFPDRFSARQFPNYSSELNVNALLLGDSALYLCASSFVGGRGETQYFGPGTRLLVL.

V gene TRBV29-1 combines with J gene TRBJ2-7; D may correspond to TRBD1 or TRBD2 (5 bases each). Trimming stripped 7 bases from V and 5 bases from J, with 12 bases between. Germline V gene sequence: CDR1 SQVTM, CDR2 ANQGSEA. The CDR3 runs 11 residues. Here the CDR3 reads CSAGTNNEQYF. In DNA form, the CDR3 reads TGCAGCGCCGGGACGAACAACGAGCAGTACTTC.

The chain links TRBV5-4 to TRBJ1-2, with D unresolved. The CDR3 runs to 15 residues. V was trimmed by 4 bases and J by 0 bases, leaving 13 bases between them. Per germline, CDR1 SGHNT and CDR2 YYREEE (reference sequence). CDR3 loop: CASSPSRATNYGYTF. Written as DNA, the CDR3 is TGTGCCAGCAGCCCCTCAAGAGCCACTAACTATGGCTACACCTTC.

The V gene is TRBV9, the J gene TRBJ2-7, with D maybe TRBD1 (6 bases). The V gene's germline CDR1 is SGDLS and CDR2 YYNGEE. V was shortened by 3 bases and J by 3 bases, with 16 bases between the two germline ends. The CDR3 extends over 15 amino acids. CDR3 DNA: TGTGCCAGCAGCGCCTCAGGGGCCCCGAACTACGAGCAGTACTTC. This sequence encodes CASSASGAPNYEQYF.

The gene calls are TRBV28 and TRBJ1-6; no reliable D call. The CDR3 runs 15 residues. V dropped 6 bases and J dropped 5 bases, with 14 bases sitting between them. Germline V lookup: CDR1 MDHEN, CDR2 SYDVKM. The CDR3 DNA reads as TGTGCCAGCAGCTCCCATAGAGTAAATAATTCACCCCTCCACTTT. Amino acids: CASSSHRVNNSPLHF.

This chain connects TRBV13 to TRBJ1-1; D is perhaps TRBD1 (6 bases). V lost 4 bases to trimming and J lost 8 bases, with 17 bases between them. CDR3 length equals 14 residues. Germline V gene lookup returns CDR1 PRHDT and CDR2 FYEKMQ (reference sequence). This chain's CDR3 is CASSSYRDTREAFF. Here the CDR3 DNA reads TGTGCCAGCAGCTCCTACCGGGACACCCGAGAAGCTTTCTTT.